This TCR beta chain was captured by sequencing in a study of a mutant IDH1 vaccine in newly diagnosed glioma. On this clone: Its matching antigen is unknown.

Sequencing used immunoSEQ multiplex PCR; TCRdb keeps in-frame clones, though not all of them. The sample carries over 60,000 clones, more than 80% recorded once. The time point denotes: week 35, safety follow-up. Each dose delivered 300 ug of mutant IDH1 20-mer peptide subcutaneously with imiquimod. During weeks 1, 3, 5, 7, 11, 15, 19 and 23, patients received eight vaccinations. CDR1 is MNHEY and CDR2 is SVGAGI in the germline V gene. Trimming removed 2 bases from V and 6 bases from J, with 10 bases in between. The length of the CDR3 is 13 residues. The sequencing here drew on PBMCs, taken from a glioma patient whose treatment included an IDH1 peptide vaccine. The chain joins TRBV6-5 to TRBJ1-2; D is unresolved. The receptor's source is a man between 35 and 55 years old with glioma. The CDR3: CASSYAGRNGYTF. Written as DNA, the CDR3 is TGTGCCAGCAGTTACGCGGGGAGGAATGGCTACACCTTC.